This T cell receptor beta chain was obtained from a study of blood T cells in healthy people across ages. Overall study results and limits: Lack of knowledge of donor CMV status possibly confounded expanded clonotype changes.

CDR1 is SGDLS and CDR2 is YYNGEE in the germline V gene. The CDR3 has 15 residues. The V and J ends lost 1 base and 12 bases respectively, with 20 bases between them. As concerns this clonotype: Its antigen is not known.

A sample-barcoded 5' primer and a J-beta primer mix were used in a second PCR of about 7 to 12 cycles. MiXCR, run by TCRdb on the 5' RACE reads, gives a single entry per CDR3 protein. The table lists hundreds of thousands of distinct CDR3 sequences, roughly three fifths of them singletons. The source of this sequence is a man in his forties in good health. Sequencing was carried out using blood. This chain links TRBV9 with TRBJ2-1; D is perhaps TRBD2 (6 bases). CDR3 bases: TGTGCCAGCAGCGTAAGTAGCGGATCTACAATGAGGCAGTTCTTC. Its translation is CASSVSSGSTMRQFF.